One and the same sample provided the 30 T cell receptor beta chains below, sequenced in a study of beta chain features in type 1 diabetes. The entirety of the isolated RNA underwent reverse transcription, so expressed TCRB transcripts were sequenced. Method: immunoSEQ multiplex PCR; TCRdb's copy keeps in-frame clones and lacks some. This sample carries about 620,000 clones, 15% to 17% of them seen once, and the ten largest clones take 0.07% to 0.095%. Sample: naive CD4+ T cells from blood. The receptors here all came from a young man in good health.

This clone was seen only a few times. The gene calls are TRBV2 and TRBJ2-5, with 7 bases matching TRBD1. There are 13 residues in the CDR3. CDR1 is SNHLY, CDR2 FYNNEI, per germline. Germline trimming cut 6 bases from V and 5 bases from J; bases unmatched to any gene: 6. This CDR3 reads CASRQGVYETQYF. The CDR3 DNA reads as TGTGCCAGCAGGCAGGGGGTTTACGAGACCCAGTACTTC.

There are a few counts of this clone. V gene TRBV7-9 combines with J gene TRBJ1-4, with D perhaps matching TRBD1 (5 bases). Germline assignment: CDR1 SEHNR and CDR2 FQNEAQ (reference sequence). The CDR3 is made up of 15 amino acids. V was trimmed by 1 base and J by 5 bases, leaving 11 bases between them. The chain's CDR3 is CASSLGSGPNEKLFF. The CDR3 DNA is TGTGCCAGCAGCTTAGGATCAGGGCCGAATGAAAAACTGTTTTTT.

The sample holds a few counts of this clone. DNA for the CDR3: TGTGCCAGCAGCCAGTCCCGAGGGGGAGGAGCGGAGACCCAGTACTTC. Its translation: CASSQSRGGGAETQYF. The gene calls are TRBV4-2 and TRBJ2-5; D is perhaps TRBD1 or TRBD2 (6 bases each). This CDR3 comprises 16 residues. The ends were cut back, 3 bases at V and 5 bases at J, with 19 bases in the middle. The V gene's germline CDR1 is LGHNA and CDR2 YNFKEQ.

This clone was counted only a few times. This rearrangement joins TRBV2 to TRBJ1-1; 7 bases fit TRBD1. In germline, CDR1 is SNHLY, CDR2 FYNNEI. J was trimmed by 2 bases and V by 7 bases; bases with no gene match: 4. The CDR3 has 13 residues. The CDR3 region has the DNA TGTGCCAGCAACCAGGGGGTCAACACTGAAGCTTTCTTT. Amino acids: CASNQGVNTEAFF. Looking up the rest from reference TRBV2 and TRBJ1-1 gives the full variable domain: EPEVTQTPSHQVTQMGQEVILRCVPISNHLYFYWYRQILGQKVEFLVSFYNNEISEKSEIFDDQFSVERPDGSNFTLKIRSTKLEDSAMYFCASNQGVNTEAFFGQGTRLTVV.

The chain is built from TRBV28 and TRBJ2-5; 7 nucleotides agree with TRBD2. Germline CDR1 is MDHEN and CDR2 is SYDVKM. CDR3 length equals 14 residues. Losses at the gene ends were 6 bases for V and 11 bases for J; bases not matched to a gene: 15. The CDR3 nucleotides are TGTGCCAGCAGAAAAGTAGAGACTAGCCCCGGGCAGTACTTC. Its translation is CASRKVETSPGQYF.

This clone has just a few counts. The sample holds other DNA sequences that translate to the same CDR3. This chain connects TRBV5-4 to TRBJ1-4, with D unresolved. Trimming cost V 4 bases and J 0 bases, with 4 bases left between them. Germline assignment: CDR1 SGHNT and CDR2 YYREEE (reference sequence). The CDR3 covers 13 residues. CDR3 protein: CASSRATNEKLFF. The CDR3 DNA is TGTGCCAGCAGCAGGGCAACTAATGAAAAACTGTTTTTT.

The CDR3 sequence: CASRDPRTPQETQYF. The CDR3 coding sequence is TGTGCCAGCAGGGACCCGAGGACGCCGCAAGAGACCCAGTACTTC. The rearrangement joins TRBV27 to TRBJ2-5, with D uncertain. CDR3 length equals 15 residues. Germline values: CDR1 MNHEY, CDR2 SMNVEV (reference sequence). The germline V and J ends were trimmed by 6 bases and 2 bases, with 16 bases remaining between them.

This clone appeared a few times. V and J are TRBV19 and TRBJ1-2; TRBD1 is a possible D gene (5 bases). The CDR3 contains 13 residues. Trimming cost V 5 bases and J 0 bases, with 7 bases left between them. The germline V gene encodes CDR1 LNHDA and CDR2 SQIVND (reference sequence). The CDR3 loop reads CASSGHANYGYTF. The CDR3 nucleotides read TGTGCCAGTAGTGGACACGCTAACTATGGCTACACCTTC.

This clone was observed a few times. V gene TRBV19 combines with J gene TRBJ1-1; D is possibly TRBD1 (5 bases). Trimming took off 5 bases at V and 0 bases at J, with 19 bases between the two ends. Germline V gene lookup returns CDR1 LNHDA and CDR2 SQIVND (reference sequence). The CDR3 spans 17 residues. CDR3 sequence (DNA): TGTGCCAGTAGTCCCGGAAGGGGACCCCGGATGAACACTGAAGCTTTCTTT. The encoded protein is CASSPGRGPRMNTEAFF.

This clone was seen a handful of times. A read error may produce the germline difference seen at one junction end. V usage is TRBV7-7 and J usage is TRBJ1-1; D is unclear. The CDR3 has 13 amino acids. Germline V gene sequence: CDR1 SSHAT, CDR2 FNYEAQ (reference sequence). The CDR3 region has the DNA TGTGCTAGCAGCTCTACACGGAACACTGAAGCTTTCTTT. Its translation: CASSSTRNTEAFF.

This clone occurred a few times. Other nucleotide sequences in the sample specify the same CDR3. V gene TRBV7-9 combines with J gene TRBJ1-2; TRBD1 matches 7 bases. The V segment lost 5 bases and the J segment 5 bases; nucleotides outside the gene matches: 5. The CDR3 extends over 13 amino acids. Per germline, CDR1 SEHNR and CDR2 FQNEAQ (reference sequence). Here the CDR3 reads CASSPGTAYGYTF. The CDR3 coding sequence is TGTGCCAGCAGCCCCGGGACAGCTTATGGCTACACCTTC.

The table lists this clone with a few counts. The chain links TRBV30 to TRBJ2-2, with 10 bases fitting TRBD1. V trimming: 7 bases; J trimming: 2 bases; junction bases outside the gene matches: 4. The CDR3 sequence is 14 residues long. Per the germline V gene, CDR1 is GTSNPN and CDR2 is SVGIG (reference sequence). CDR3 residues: CASRTGGNTGELFF. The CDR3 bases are TGTGCCTCCAGGACAGGGGGAAACACCGGGGAGCTGTTTTTT.

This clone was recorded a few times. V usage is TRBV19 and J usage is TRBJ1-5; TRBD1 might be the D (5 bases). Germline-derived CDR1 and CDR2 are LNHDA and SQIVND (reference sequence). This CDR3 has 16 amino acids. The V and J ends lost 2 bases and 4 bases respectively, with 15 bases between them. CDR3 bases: TGTGCCAGTAGTATAACCCCCGCTGGGGGGAATCAGCCCCAGCATTTT. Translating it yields CASSITPAGGNQPQHF.

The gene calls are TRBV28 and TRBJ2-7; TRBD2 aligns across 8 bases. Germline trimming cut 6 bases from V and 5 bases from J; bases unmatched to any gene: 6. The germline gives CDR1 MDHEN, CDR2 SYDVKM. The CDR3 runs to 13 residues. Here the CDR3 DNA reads TGTGCCAGCAGGGTAGCGGGGCCCAACGAGCAGTACTTC. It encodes CASRVAGPNEQYF.

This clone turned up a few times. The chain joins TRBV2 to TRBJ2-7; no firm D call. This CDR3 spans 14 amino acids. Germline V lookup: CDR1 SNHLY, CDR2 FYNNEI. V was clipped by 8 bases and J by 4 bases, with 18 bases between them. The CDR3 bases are TGTGCCAGCGGACCGGGCCCCGGGTTGTACGAGCAGTACTTC. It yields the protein CASGPGPGLYEQYF.

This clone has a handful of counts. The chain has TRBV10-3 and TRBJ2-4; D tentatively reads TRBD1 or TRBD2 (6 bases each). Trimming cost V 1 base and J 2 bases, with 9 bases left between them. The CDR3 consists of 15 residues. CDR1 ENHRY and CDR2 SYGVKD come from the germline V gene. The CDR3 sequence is CAISELGGTKNIQYF. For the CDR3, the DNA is TGTGCCATCAGTGAGTTAGGGGGGACCAAAAACATTCAGTACTTC.

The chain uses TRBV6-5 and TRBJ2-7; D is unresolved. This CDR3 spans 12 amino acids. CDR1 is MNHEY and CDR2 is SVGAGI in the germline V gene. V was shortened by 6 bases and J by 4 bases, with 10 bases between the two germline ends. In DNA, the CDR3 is TGTGCCAGCAGGGTGGGGATGTACGAGCAGTACTTC. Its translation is CASRVGMYEQYF.

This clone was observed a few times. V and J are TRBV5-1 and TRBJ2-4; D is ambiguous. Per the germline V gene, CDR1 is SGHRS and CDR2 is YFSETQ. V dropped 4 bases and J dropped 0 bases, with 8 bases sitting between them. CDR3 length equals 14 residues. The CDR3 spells CASSDQLAKNIQYF. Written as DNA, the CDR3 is TGCGCCAGCAGCGACCAATTAGCCAAAAACATTCAGTACTTC.

The CDR3 nucleotides read TGTGCCAGCAGTGAAAAAAAAGGGAGCAATCAGCCCCAGCATTTT. Encoded protein: CASSEKKGSNQPQHF. This sequence joins TRBV2 and TRBJ1-5; D uncertain. V was cut by 2 bases and J by 1 base, with 9 bases left in between. The length of the CDR3 is 15 residues. The germline gives CDR1 SNHLY, CDR2 FYNNEI. Supplemented by reference TRBV2 and TRBJ1-5, the full variable domain reads EPEVTQTPSHQVTQMGQEVILRCVPISNHLYFYWYRQILGQKVEFLVSFYNNEISEKSEIFDDQFSVERPDGSNFTLKIRSTKLEDSAMYFCASSEKKGSNQPQHFGDGTRLSIL.

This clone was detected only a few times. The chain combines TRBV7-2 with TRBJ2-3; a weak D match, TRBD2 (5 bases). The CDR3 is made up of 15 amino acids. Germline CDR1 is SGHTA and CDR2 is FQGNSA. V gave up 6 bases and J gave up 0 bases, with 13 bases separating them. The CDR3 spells CASRPPGTSTDTQYF. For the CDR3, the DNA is TGTGCCAGCAGGCCTCCGGGAACTAGCACAGATACGCAGTATTTT.

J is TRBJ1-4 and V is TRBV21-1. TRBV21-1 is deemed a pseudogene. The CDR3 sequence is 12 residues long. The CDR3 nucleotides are TGTGCCAGCAGCCCTTCTGGGGAAAAACTGTTTTTT. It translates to CASSPSGEKLFF.

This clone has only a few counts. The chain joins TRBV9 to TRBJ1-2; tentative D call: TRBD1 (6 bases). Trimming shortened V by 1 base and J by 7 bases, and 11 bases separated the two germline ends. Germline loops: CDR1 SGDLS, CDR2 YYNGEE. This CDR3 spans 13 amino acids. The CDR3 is CASSVRGAGGYTF. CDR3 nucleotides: TGTGCCAGCAGCGTAAGGGGGGCCGGTGGCTACACCTTC.

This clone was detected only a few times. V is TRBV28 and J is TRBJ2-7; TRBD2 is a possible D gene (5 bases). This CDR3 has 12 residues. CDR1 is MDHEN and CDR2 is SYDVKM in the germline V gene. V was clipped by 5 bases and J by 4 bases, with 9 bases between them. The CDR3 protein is CASSTREYEQYF. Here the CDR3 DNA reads TGTGCCAGCAGTACAAGGGAGTACGAGCAGTACTTC.

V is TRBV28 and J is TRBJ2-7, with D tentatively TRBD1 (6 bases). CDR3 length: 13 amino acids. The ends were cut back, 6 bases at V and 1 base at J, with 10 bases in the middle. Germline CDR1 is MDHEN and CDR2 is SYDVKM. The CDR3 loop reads CASRAQGSYEQYF. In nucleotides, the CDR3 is TGTGCCAGCAGGGCGCAGGGGTCCTACGAGCAGTACTTC.

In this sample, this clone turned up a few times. This chain's CDR3 is CASISGLTSTDTQYF. The CDR3 nucleotides are TGTGCCAGCATAAGCGGGTTGACTAGCACAGATACGCAGTATTTT. This chain links TRBV2 with TRBJ2-3; possibly TRBD2 for D (6 bases). The V gene's germline CDR1 is SNHLY and CDR2 FYNNEI. The CDR3 loop spans 15 amino acids. With 7 bases removed from V and 0 bases from J, the gap between germline ends came to 14 bases.

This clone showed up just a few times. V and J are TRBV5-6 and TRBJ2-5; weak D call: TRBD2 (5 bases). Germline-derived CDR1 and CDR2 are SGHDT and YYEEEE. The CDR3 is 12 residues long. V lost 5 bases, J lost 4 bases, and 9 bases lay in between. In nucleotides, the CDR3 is TGTGCCAGCAGAGCGGACGCAGAGACCCAGTACTTC. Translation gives CASRADAETQYF.

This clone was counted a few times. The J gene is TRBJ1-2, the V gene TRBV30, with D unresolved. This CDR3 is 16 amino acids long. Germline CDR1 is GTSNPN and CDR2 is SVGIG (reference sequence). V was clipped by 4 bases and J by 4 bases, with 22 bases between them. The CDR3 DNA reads TGTGCCTGGATAGGAGGGTTGACCCCGCTAATCTATGGCTACACCTTC. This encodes CAWIGGLTPLIYGYTF.

The CDR3 spells CASSQEGGHNQPQHF. CDR3 coding DNA: TGCGCCAGCAGCCAAGAGGGGGGACACAATCAGCCCCAGCATTTT. The chain employs TRBV4-1 and TRBJ1-5; D is perhaps TRBD1 (6 bases). The V end lost 0 bases, the J end lost 3 bases, and 9 bases lay between the germline ends. Germline V gene data show CDR1 as MGHRA and CDR2 as YSYEKL. The CDR3 contains 15 residues.

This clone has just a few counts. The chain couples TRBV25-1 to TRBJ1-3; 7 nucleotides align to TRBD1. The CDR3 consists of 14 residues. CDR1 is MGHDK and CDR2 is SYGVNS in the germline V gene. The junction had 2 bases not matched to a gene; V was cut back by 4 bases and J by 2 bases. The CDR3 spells CASSVQGAGNTIYF. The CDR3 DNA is TGTGCCAGCAGTGTTCAGGGGGCTGGAAACACCATATATTTT.

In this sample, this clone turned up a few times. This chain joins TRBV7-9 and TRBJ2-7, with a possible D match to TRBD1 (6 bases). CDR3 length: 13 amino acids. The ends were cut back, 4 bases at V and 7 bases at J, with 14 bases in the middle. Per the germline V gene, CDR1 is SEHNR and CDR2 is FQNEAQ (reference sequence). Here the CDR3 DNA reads TGTGCCAGCAGCTCTCCATTTGGACAGGAGCAGTACTTC. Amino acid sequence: CASSSPFGQEQYF. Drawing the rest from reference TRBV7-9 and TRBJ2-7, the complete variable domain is DTGVSQNPRHKITKRGQNVTFRCDPISEHNRLYWYRQTLGQGPEFLTYFQNEAQLEKSRLLSDRFSAERPKGSFSTLEIQRTEQGDSAMYLCASSSPFGQEQYFGPGTRLTVT.